This T cell receptor beta chain was captured by sequencing in a study of regulatory T cells in long-lasting Graves disease. Per the germline V gene, CDR1 is SGHVS and CDR2 is FNYEAQ. The V end was cut by 2 bases, the J end by 6 bases, with 11 bases between. This CDR3 has 14 residues. Time point meaning: newly diagnosed GD, antithyroid drugs for less than 3 months. TCR sequences were obtained from RNA taken from PBMCs. Combining iRepertoire HTBI primers with Arm-PCR of CDR3 regions, the authors built TCR beta libraries. Original processing methods: The identification of 62 TRBV and roughly 15 TRBJ segments was made across samples. Each CDR3 protein is one row after TCRdb ran MiXCR on the multiplex PCR reads. TCRdb's processing, not the authors', yielded these V and J calls. The table records some 560,000 distinct CDR3 sequences, roughly 16% of them present only once. This clonotype showed up many times.

These same records also appear under a second study, on T cells in Graves' hyperthyroidism and ophthalmopathy.

The clonotype comes from a woman aged 35-60 years with Graves disease. The chain has TRBV7-6 and TRBJ2-1; a weak D match, TRBD2 (6 bases). The starting material was peripheral blood mononuclear cells (PBMCs), obtained at new diagnosis, from a patient treated with antithyroid drugs. Written as DNA, the CDR3 is TGTGCCAGCAGCTTACATGGAGGGATCAATGAGCAGTTCTTC. Protein product: CASSLHGGINEQFF.